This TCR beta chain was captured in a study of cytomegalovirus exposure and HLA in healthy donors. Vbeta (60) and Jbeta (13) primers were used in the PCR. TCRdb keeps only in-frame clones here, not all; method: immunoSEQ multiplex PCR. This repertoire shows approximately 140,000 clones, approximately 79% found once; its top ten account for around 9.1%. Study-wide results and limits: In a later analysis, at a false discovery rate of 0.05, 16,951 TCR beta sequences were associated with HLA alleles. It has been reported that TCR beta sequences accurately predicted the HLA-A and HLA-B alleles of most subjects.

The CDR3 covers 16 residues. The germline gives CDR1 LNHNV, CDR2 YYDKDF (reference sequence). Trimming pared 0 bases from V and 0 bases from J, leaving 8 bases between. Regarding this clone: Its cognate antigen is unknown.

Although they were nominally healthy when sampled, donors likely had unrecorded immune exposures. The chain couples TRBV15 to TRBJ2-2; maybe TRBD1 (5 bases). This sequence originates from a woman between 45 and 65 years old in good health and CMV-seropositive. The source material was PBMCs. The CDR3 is CATSRDRDPNTGELFF. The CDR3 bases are TGTGCCACCAGCAGAGACAGGGATCCGAACACCGGGGAGCTGTTTTTT.